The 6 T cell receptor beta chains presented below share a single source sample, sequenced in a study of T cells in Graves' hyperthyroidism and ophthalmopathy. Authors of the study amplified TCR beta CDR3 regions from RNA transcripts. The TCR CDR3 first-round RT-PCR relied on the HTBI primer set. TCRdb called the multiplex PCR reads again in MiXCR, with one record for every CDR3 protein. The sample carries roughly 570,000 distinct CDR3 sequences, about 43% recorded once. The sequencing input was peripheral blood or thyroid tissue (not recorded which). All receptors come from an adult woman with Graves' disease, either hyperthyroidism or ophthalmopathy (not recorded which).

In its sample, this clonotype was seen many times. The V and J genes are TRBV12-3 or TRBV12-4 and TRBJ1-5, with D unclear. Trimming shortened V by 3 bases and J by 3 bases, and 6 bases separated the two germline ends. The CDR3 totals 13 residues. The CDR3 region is CASSFRVNQPQHF. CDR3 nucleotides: TGTGCCAGCAGTTTTAGGGTCAATCAGCCCCAGCATTTT.

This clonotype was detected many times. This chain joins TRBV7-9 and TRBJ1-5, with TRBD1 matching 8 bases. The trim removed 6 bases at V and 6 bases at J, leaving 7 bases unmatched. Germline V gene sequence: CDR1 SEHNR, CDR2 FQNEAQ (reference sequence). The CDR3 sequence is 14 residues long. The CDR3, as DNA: TGTGCCAGCAGTTTCCCAGGGGGCGGTCAGCCCCAGCATTTT. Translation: CASSFPGGGQPQHF.

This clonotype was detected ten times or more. CDR3 amino acids: CSARGSQSSYNSPLHF. DNA for the CDR3: TGCAGTGCACGGGGTTCTCAGAGCTCCTATAATTCACCCCTCCACTTT. The chain is built from TRBV20-1 and TRBJ1-6; the D is unclear. The CDR3 extends over 16 amino acids. The V end lost 6 bases, the J end lost 0 bases, and 15 bases lay between the germline ends. Germline values: CDR1 DFQATT, CDR2 SNEGSKA (reference sequence).

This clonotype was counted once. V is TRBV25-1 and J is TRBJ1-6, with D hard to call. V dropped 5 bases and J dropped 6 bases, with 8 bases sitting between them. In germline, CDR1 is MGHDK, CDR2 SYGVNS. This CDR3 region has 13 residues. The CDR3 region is CASSHQSNSPLHF. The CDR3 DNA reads TGTGCCAGCAGTCACCAGAGTAATTCACCCCTCCACTTT.

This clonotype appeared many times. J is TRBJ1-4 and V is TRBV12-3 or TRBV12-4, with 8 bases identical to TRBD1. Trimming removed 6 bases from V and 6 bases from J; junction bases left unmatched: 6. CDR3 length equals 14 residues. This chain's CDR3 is CASRPQGADEKLFF. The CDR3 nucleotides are TGTGCCAGCAGACCTCAGGGGGCGGATGAAAAACTGTTTTTT.

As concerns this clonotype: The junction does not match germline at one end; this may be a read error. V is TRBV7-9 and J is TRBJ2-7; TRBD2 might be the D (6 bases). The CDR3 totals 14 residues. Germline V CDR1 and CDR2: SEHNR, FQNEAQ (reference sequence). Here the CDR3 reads CASSLRLANGEEYF. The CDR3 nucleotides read TGTGCCAGCAGCTTACGTCTAGCGAATGGCGAGGAGTACTTC.